This T cell receptor beta chain was sequenced in a study of cytomegalovirus exposure and HLA in healthy donors (dated by TCRdb to about 2017). As for the study more broadly: An earlier analysis of roughly 500 of the donors reported 250 to 350 Gb of sequence data and more than 90 million unique TCR beta sequences from about 179 million T cells. Among a few hundred genotyped donors of the cohort, an average of roughly 240,000 unique TCR beta nucleotide sequences were sequenced per donor, roughly 20% of them non-productive. Using immunosequencing, the study profiled T cell repertoires from around 680 subjects and related those repertoires to cytomegalovirus serostatus. The aim of the study was to test whether cataloging public T cell receptors could identify signatures of past pathogen exposure. The number of donors typed differed by locus, with about 620-630 for A, B, C, DRB1 and DQB1, roughly 550 for DQA1, some 570 for DPA1, and 450 to 480 for DPB1. HLA typing included class I and class II loci at four-digit resolution. Several DR-DQ haplotypes were handled as single units for association and clustering, since linkage in the cohort was strong. To predict cytomegalovirus infection status, the study combined high-throughput TCR immunosequencing, statistical association of individual TCRs with disease status, and machine learning. A later analysis re-examined previously published TCR beta repertoires from about 700 donors and added high-resolution HLA genotyping to investigate patterns of TCR occurrence. An early release that covered around 590 HLA-typed donors contained approximately 300 gigabases of sequencing data and tens of millions of unique TCR sequences. In addition to the first cohort of roughly 700 subjects, a separate validation cohort of over 90 different subjects was used. Donor age, sex, ethnicity and CMV serostatus were collected together with the repertoire data. A later genetic analysis used genome-wide SNP genotypes for about 60% of the roughly 670 donors, treating that subset as a discovery cohort. The genetic ancestry cluster associated with self-reported Caucasian donors included around 76% of the roughly 400 genotyped donors. To decide whether each TCR beta V gene segment behaved as functional or pseudogenic, an earlier analysis of some 600 of the donors relied on high-throughput TCR beta sequencing. Rather than using new phenotypic data, the later analysis identified candidate immune exposures from TCR beta sequences and from how often those sequences occurred across donors. All discovery cohort repertoires had been generated using a single sequencing platform. General study outcomes and caveats: In a later analysis, most CMV-associated TCR beta chains were found to appear HLA-restricted, with HLA associations seemingly driven largely by CMV exposure. The earlier analysis of a few hundred of the donors excluded some 15 rarely observed V segments, including chromosome 9 orphons, because counts were too low. Broadly in line with IMGT annotations, most TCR beta V segments showed up in productive rearrangements about 87% or about 30% of the time in an earlier analysis of 450 to 750 of the donors. Strong co-occurrence of HLA alleles, especially DR and DQ, made assigning TCR associations to individual alleles difficult. The classifier was reported to diagnose cytomegalovirus status with high specificity and sensitivity in both the original and validation cohorts. Some IMGT-functional V segments, including TRBV6-2 and TRBV6-3, could not be distinguished by the 87-base-pair reads and were therefore excluded. The authors suggested that the approach could potentially be extended to other disease states and immunological phenotypes. Compared with the approximately 720-donor mean, donors in an Asian-associated ancestry cluster had fewer N-insertions in productive TCRs, according to a later genetic analysis. A later genetic analysis associated a missense DCLRE1C variant with V-gene and J-gene trimming of TCR beta chains, and an independent cohort replicated the association. The presence/absence analyses assumed that sequencing depth was roughly uniform across donors, and that assumption may not be true. A few of the identified cytomegalovirus-associated TCR beta chains were confirmed in vitro to be specific for cytomegalovirus antigens. Linkage disequilibrium might explain the correlated functional status among segregating V segments, but an unknown experimental factor could not be ruled out. A cluster of highly shared sequence variants was judged likely to be a technical artifact of the sequencing pipeline. In the study, approximately 160 TCR beta chains were listed as associated with cytomegalovirus. In a later analysis, several top co-occurrence clusters were reported to appear linked to parvovirus B19, influenza, CMV and Epstein-Barr virus. In a later analysis, the rate of TCR association differed among HLA loci, with DRB1 alleles having the most associated TCRs and HLA-C alleles having the fewest. The cohort was sequenced for TCR beta chains only, and without alpha or paired-chain data the features that could be detected were limited. Most TCR sequences were observed very rarely across donors, whereas some public TCRs were present in many individuals. Because HLA typing was unavailable for some donors at each locus, only the typed subset was used in association tests. In a later analysis, HLA-associated TCR beta chains showed more clonal expansion and lower generation probabilities than non-associated chains that were equally common. A further reported finding was that TCR beta sequences accurately predicted the HLA-A and HLA-B alleles for most subjects in the first cohort. CMV serostatus was the only immune exposure information available for the cohort. In a later analysis, some 17,000 TCR beta sequences were associated with specific HLA alleles at a false discovery rate of 0.05.

Library creation used the immunoSEQ multiplex PCR assay. For the multiplex PCR, a mixture combining 60 forward primers for TCR Vbeta segments and 13 reverse primers for TCR Jbeta segments was used. The CDR3 region of rearranged TCR beta genes was amplified from genomic DNA with a multiplex PCR assay. The amplified TCR beta libraries were sequenced on the Illumina HiSeq System as 87-base-pair reads. The study's processing was this. Across the 600 to 700 repertoires, a later analysis counted roughly 84 million unique TCR beta chains, 9.5 million to 13 million of which were shared by at least two donors. A nearest-neighbor algorithm error-corrected the raw reads and collapsed the reads into unique sequences, merging closely related sequences to remove PCR and sequencing errors. Alignment of CDR3 sequences to IMGT reference sequences was used to assign V, D and J gene segments. For a sequence to be retained, at least a six-nucleotide match to both a V gene segment and a J gene segment was required. A rearrangement was called productive if the CDR3 had no stop codons and remained in frame with V and J, and every other rearrangement was called non-productive. CDR3 was defined by IMGT convention, running from the second conserved V-encoded cysteine to the conserved J-encoded phenylalanine. Sequences without an unambiguous match to a single V gene segment were excluded from the earlier analysis of 587 of the donors. An earlier analysis of about 590 of the donors classified V segments as functional when productive rearrangements were above 56.7% and as segregating when the standard deviation between donors was above 5%. A statistical classification framework was built to diagnose cytomegalovirus status from the catalog of TCR beta chain sequences. A later analysis assigned V and J genes by comparing TCR nucleotide sequences with IMGT/GENE-DB human TR gene sequences. The TCRdist pipeline was used in a later analysis to assign CDR3 sequences and most-parsimonious VDJ recombination scenarios. In a later analysis, each TCR beta chain was defined by its CDR3 amino acid sequence together with its V-gene family, and reads lacking a unique V-gene family were excluded. In a later analysis, some 600 highly shared, low-generation-probability nucleotide sequences were removed to address suspected cross-contamination and a sequencing artifact. A later analysis calculated a clonal expansion index for each public chain from normalized within-repertoire ranks of inferred template counts. Generation probabilities in a later analysis came from a VDJ recombination model fitted to out-of-frame rearrangements, and those results were checked against IGoR. In a later analysis, TCR-TCR, TCR-HLA and TCR-CMV co-occurrence was scored with hypergeometric tests, and a repertoire-size bias correction was applied to TCR pairs. To estimate false discovery rates, a later analysis permuted the HLA or CMV assignments 20 times. In a later analysis, co-occurring TCRs were grouped using DBSCAN, with TCRdist sequence similarity added in when clustering inside HLA-allele-positive subsets. For co-occurrence clustering, repertoires with fewer than 30,000 or more than 120,000 public chains were excluded, along with several repertoires with anomalous nucleotide sharing. TCRdb carries this immuneACCESS record with in-frame sequences only. Its versions omit some clonotypes, under half of them owing to an unresolved V gene in the studies checked, with the rest unexplained. That table is the source of V, J and clone size, and D and trimming were worked out from the DNA. The sample table holds approximately 170,000 clones, of which roughly three quarters were seen once. The ten largest clones add up to around 1.6% of the sample.

About this clone: Its antigen is still unknown. The record has no base qualities; no much larger clone is one base away.

The CDR3 contains 13 residues, cysteine and phenylalanine counted. The entry retains the CDR3 DNA only, 39 bases that are in frame from base 1. Trimming at the junction amounts to 3 bases on V and 4 bases on J, and the germline ends lie 12 bases apart. The germline V gene yields SQVTM for CDR1 and ANQGSEA for CDR2. The cohort was made up of around 720 healthy bone marrow donors. At the time of sampling, all cohort members were nominally healthy, though unrecorded immune exposures were likely present. The donor was CMV seronegative and belonged to the group of 350 or so seronegative cohort members. Each donor provided a peripheral blood sample, and peripheral blood mononuclear cells were used for TCR beta sequencing. Genomic DNA was extracted from the blood cell samples with the Qiagen DNeasy Blood Extraction Kit.

This TCR came from a woman between 18 and 29 years old in good health and CMV-seronegative. Here the chain combines TRBV29-1 and TRBJ1-1, with an unclear D gene assignment. Specimen: PBMCs. The CDR3 region: CSVETRSGTEAFF. The nucleotide sequence reads as follows: TGCAGCGTTGAGACGAGGTCGGGCACTGAAGCTTTCTTT.